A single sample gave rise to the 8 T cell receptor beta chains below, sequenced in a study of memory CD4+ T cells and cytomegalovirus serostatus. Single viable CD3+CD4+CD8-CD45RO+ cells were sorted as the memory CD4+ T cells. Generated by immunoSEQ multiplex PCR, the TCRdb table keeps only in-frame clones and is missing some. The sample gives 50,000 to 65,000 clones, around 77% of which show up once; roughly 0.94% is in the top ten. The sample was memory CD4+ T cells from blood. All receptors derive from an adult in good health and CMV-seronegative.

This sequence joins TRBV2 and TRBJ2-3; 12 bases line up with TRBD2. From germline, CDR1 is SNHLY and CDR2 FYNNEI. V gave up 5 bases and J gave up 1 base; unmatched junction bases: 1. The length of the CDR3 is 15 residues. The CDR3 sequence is CASSPSGRGTDTQYF. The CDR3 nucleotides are TGTGCCAGCAGTCCTAGCGGGAGGGGCACAGATACGCAGTATTTT.

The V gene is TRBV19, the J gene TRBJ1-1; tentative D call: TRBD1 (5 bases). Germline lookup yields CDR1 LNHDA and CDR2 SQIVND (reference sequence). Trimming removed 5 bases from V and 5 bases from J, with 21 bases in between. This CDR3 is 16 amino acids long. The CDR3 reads CASSRKRGGKATEAFF. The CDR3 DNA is TGTGCCAGTAGTCGAAAACGGGGGGGTAAGGCAACTGAAGCTTTCTTT.

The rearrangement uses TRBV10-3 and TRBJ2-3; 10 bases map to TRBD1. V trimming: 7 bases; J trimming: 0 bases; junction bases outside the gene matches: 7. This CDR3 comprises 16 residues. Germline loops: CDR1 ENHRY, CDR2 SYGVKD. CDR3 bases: TGTGCCATCAACACCGGACAGGGGGGAAGCACAGATACGCAGTATTTT. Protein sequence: CAINTGQGGSTDTQYF.

The CDR3: CASSLANEQFF. The DNA for the CDR3 is TGTGCCAGCAGCTTGGCCAATGAGCAGTTCTTC. V and J are TRBV5-6 and TRBJ2-1; D is uncertain. CDR3 length: 11 amino acids. Trimming removed 0 bases at V and 6 bases at J, with 1 base between. Germline values: CDR1 SGHDT, CDR2 YYEEEE. Full variable domain (outside the CDR3, taken from reference TRBV5-6 and TRBJ2-1): DAGVTQSPTHLIKTRGQQVTLRCSPKSGHDTVSWYQQALGQGPQFIFQYYEEEERQRGNFPDRFSGHQFPNYSSELNVNALLLGDSALYLCASSLANEQFFGPGTRLTVL.

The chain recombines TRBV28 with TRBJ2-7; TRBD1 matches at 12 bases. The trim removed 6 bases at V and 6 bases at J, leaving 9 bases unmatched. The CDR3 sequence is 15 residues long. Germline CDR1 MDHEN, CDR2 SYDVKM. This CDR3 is CASSPPGQGASEQYF. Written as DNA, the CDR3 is TGTGCCAGCAGCCCGCCGGGACAGGGGGCGTCCGAGCAGTACTTC.

The CDR3 region has the DNA TGTGCCACCAGCAGAGATGGGAGTTATGAGCAGTTCTTC. It translates to CATSRDGSYEQFF. The gene calls are TRBV15 and TRBJ2-1; tentative D call: TRBD2 (5 bases). Trimming took 0 bases from V and 8 from J, leaving 8 bases between them. This CDR3 comprises 13 residues. Per germline, CDR1 LNHNV and CDR2 YYDKDF (reference sequence).

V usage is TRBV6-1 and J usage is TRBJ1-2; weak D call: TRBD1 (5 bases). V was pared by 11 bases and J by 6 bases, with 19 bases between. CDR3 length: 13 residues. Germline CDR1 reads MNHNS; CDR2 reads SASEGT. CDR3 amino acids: CASKLGVGDGYTF. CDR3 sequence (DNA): TGTGCCTCCAAACTGGGGGTAGGAGATGGCTACACCTTC.

For the CDR3, the DNA is TGCAGCGTTCCCACGGGAAGTAGCTCCTACAATGAGCAGTTCTTC. It is translated as CSVPTGSSSYNEQFF. The J gene is TRBJ2-1, the V gene TRBV29-1; weak D call: TRBD2 (5 bases). CDR1 is SQVTM, CDR2 ANQGSEA, per germline. The germline V and J ends were trimmed by 5 bases and 0 bases, with 14 bases remaining between them. This CDR3 spans 15 amino acids.